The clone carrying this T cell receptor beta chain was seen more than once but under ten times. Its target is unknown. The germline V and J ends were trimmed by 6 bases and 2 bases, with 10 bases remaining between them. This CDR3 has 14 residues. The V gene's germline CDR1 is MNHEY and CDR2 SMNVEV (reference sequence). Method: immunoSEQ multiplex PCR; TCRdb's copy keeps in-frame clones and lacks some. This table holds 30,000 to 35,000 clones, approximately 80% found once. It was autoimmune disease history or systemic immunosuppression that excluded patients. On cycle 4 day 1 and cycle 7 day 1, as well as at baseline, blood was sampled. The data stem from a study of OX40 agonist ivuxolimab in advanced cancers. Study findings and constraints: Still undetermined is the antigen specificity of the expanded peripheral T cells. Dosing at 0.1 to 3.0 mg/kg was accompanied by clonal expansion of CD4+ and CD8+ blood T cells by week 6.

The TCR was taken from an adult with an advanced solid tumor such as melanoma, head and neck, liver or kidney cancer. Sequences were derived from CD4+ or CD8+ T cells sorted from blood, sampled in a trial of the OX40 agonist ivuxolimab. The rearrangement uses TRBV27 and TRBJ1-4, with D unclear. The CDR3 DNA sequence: TGTGCCAGCAGCCCCCTTGGTACTAATGAAAAACTGTTTTTT. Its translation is CASSPLGTNEKLFF.